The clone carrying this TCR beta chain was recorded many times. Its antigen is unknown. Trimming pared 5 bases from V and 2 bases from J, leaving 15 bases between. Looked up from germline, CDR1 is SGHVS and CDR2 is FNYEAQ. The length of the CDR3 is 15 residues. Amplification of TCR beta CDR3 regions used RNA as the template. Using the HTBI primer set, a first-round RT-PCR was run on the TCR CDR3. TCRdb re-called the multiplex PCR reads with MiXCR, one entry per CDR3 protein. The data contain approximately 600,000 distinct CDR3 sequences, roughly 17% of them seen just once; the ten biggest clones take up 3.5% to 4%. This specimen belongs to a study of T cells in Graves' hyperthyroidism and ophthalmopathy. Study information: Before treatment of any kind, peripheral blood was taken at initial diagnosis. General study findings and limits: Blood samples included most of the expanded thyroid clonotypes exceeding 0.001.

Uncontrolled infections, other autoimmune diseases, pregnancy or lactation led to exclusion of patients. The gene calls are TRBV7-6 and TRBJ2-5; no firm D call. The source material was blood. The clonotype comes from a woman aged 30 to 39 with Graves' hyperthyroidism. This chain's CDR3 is CASSPSPAEQETQYF. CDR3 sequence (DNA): TGTGCCAGCAGCCCATCCCCCGCGGAACAAGAGACCCAGTACTTC.